One and the same sample provided the 19 T cell receptor beta chains below, sequenced in a study of beta chain features in type 1 diabetes. Study-wide points: TCRB CDR3 length was moderately but significantly reduced in all four CD4+ subsets of Type 1 diabetes patients.

Every bit of the isolated RNA underwent reverse transcription, so sequencing read expressed TCRB transcripts. The assay was immunoSEQ multiplex PCR, and TCRdb's table has in-frame clones only and misses some. The sample comprises 680,000 or so clones, about an eighth of which are singletons, and less than 0.025% rests with the top ten. No antigen is known for these receptors. What was sequenced was naive CD4+ T cells from blood. The receptor source for this set is a man aged 18 to 30 with type 1 diabetes.

As for this clone: This sample includes further DNA sequences coding for the same CDR3. J is TRBJ2-1 and V is TRBV7-9; a possible D gene is TRBD1 (5 bases). Germline values: CDR1 SEHNR, CDR2 FQNEAQ (reference sequence). The V and J ends lost 0 bases and 0 bases respectively, with 12 bases between them. This CDR3 comprises 17 residues. CDR3 DNA: TGTGCCAGCAGCTTAGCCCAGGGTGGCAGCTCCTACAATGAGCAGTTCTTC. Translation gives CASSLAQGGSSYNEQFF.

The chain recombines TRBV6-6 with TRBJ2-3, with a weak D call TRBD1 (6 bases). V lost 6 bases, J lost 1 base, and 14 bases lay in between. CDR3 length equals 15 residues. The germline V gene has CDR1 MNHNY and CDR2 SVGAGI (reference sequence). The CDR3 DNA reads as TGTGCCAGCAGCCTGGACAGACTCGGCACAGATACGCAGTATTTT. Translating it yields CASSLDRLGTDTQYF.

This clone turned up a few times. The chain uses TRBV6-1 and TRBJ1-2; a possible D gene is TRBD1 (6 bases). This CDR3 has 15 amino acids. V was clipped by 6 bases and J by 0 bases, with 14 bases between them. Germline lookup yields CDR1 MNHNS and CDR2 SASEGT. CDR3 nucleotides: TGTGCCAGCAGCGAATCTAGGACAGCTAACTATGGCTACACCTTC. Residues: CASSESRTANYGYTF.

This clone has just a few counts. This sequence joins TRBV18 and TRBJ2-7, with TRBD2 matching over 8 bases. The CDR3 is made up of 13 amino acids. The ends lost 3 bases at V and 7 bases at J; junction bases unmatched: 5. In germline, CDR1 is KGHSH, CDR2 LQKENI. DNA of the CDR3: TGTGCCAGCTCACCTAACCAGCGGGAGGAGCAGTACTTC. Its translation is CASSPNQREEQYF.

V is TRBV4-1 and J is TRBJ2-4; D is unclear. The germline gives CDR1 MGHRA, CDR2 YSYEKL. V shed 1 base and J shed 6 bases, with 10 bases lying between them. The CDR3 has 14 amino acids. CDR3 sequence reads: CASSQGRVPNIQYF. The CDR3 DNA follows: TGCGCCAGCAGCCAAGGACGGGTACCAAACATTCAGTACTTC.

The sample holds a few counts of this clone. The chain couples TRBV7-2 to TRBJ1-5; 9 positions match TRBD1. J gave up 2 bases and V 4 bases, and 3 bases lay outside the gene matches. CDR3 length: 15 amino acids. Looked up from germline, CDR1 is SGHTA and CDR2 is FQGNSA. The CDR3 region has the DNA TGTGCCAGCAGCTCCTGGACAGGGGGCAATCAGCCCCAGCATTTT. Protein: CASSSWTGGNQPQHF.

This clone was detected a few times. The V call is TRBV7-9, the J call TRBJ1-3, with D uncertain. The CDR3 has 14 residues. Germline assignment: CDR1 SEHNR and CDR2 FQNEAQ (reference sequence). The V gene lost 2 bases and the J gene lost 0 bases, with 5 bases spanning the gap. The CDR3: CASSLPNSGNTIYF. The CDR3 DNA reads TGTGCCAGCAGCTTACCCAACTCTGGAAACACCATATATTTT.

The chain employs TRBV7-9 and TRBJ1-2, with 7 bases identical to TRBD1. The V and J ends lost 3 bases and 8 bases, in that order; junction bases with no gene match: 6. The CDR3 length is 13 residues. CDR1 and CDR2 (germline): SEHNR, FQNEAQ (reference sequence). This chain's CDR3 is CASSFYDREGYTF. In DNA, the CDR3 is TGTGCCAGCAGCTTCTATGACAGGGAAGGCTACACCTTC. The complete variable domain, with remaining parts taken from reference TRBV7-9 and TRBJ1-2, reads DTGVSQNPRHKITKRGQNVTFRCDPISEHNRLYWYRQTLGQGPEFLTYFQNEAQLEKSRLLSDRFSAERPKGSFSTLEIQRTEQGDSAMYLCASSFYDREGYTFGSGTRLTVV.

The rearrangement uses TRBV27 and TRBJ1-4; TRBD1 matches at 8 bases. Germline values: CDR1 MNHEY, CDR2 SMNVEV (reference sequence). The CDR3 sequence is 14 residues long. V shed 6 bases and J 11 bases; nucleotides not matched to a gene: 11. CDR3 in DNA: TGTGCCAGCAGAACTGGACAGGGTGGTCGGAAACTGTTTTTT. Translation gives CASRTGQGGRKLFF.

This clone was seen a few times. The genes are TRBV5-1 and TRBJ2-1; D is possibly TRBD2 (5 bases). Trimming took off 0 bases at V and 6 bases at J, with 13 bases between the two ends. Germline loops: CDR1 SGHRS, CDR2 YFSETQ. The CDR3 extends over 15 amino acids. The CDR3 bases are TGCGCCAGCAGCTTGGGGCAGCAGAGGGCCAATGAGCAGTTCTTC. Residues: CASSLGQQRANEQFF.

This clone was found a few times. V and J are TRBV6-1 and TRBJ1-2; D unresolved. CDR1 is MNHNS and CDR2 is SASEGT in the germline V gene. V lost 5 bases and J 4 bases, leaving 8 bases between the germline ends. This CDR3 is built from 12 residues. For the CDR3, the DNA is TGTGCCAGCAGTTCTGTTCCCTATGGCTACACCTTC. Protein product: CASSSVPYGYTF.

CDR3 nucleotide sequence: TGTGCCAGCCTCGGGACAGGGATGATCAACACTGAAGCTTTCTTT. This translates into CASLGTGMINTEAFF. The chain links TRBV6-1 to TRBJ1-1, with 9 bases fitting TRBD1. Germline V CDR1 and CDR2: MNHNS, SASEGT. CDR3 size: 15 residues. J was trimmed by 2 bases and V by 8 bases; bases with no gene match: 9.

This clone was detected only a few times. The rearrangement links TRBV2 to TRBJ2-2; D is possibly TRBD1 (5 bases). With 6 bases removed from V and 1 base from J, the gap between germline ends came to 15 bases. CDR1 SNHLY and CDR2 FYNNEI come from the germline V gene. The length of the CDR3 is 16 residues. In nucleotides, the CDR3 is TGTGCCAGCAGGGTTCAGGGATGGTTGAACACCGGGGAGCTGTTTTTT. Translated: CASRVQGWLNTGELFF.

There are a few counts of this clone. V usage is TRBV18 and J usage is TRBJ2-5; 7 bases line up with TRBD1. The CDR3 contains 16 residues. Germline-derived CDR1 and CDR2 are KGHSH and LQKENI. Trimming at V came to 3 bases and at J to 2 bases, leaving 9 bases not matched to a gene. As DNA, the CDR3 is TGTGCCAGCTCACCCCGACAGGGTTCCCCACAAGAGACCCAGTACTTC. Translating it yields CASSPRQGSPQETQYF.

The CDR3 spells CAWRREYTEAFF. The CDR3 bases are TGTGCCTGGAGGCGAGAGTACACTGAAGCTTTCTTT. The chain joins TRBV30 to TRBJ1-1, with D uncertain. CDR3 length equals 12 residues. Germline V gives CDR1 GTSNPN, CDR2 SVGIG (reference sequence). V lost 3 bases and J lost 3, with 8 bases in between.

A few counts support this clone. J is TRBJ2-5 and V is TRBV5-1; D may be TRBD1 (5 bases). V dropped 2 bases and J dropped 1 base, with 18 bases sitting between them. CDR3 length equals 17 residues. Germline CDR1 is SGHRS and CDR2 is YFSETQ. The CDR3 reads CASSFGAGTILQETQYF. CDR3 DNA: TGCGCCAGCAGCTTTGGGGCCGGAACGATTCTCCAAGAGACCCAGTACTTC.

Only a few counts were recorded for this clone. The CDR3 nucleotides are TGCGCCAGCAGCTTGGGGACAGAACTAGCCAAAAACATTCAGTACTTC. Protein: CASSLGTELAKNIQYF. The V gene is TRBV5-1, the J gene TRBJ2-4, with D perhaps TRBD1 (6 bases). V was pared by 0 bases and J by 0 bases, with 10 bases between. The CDR3 totals 16 residues. From germline, CDR1 is SGHRS and CDR2 YFSETQ.

This chain uses TRBV4-1 with TRBJ2-7; 7 nucleotides agree with TRBD1. CDR3 size: 17 residues. Germline V gene data show CDR1 as MGHRA and CDR2 as YSYEKL. Unmatched junction bases numbered 16, after V lost 4 bases and J lost 4 bases. The CDR3 here is CASSPPPTGTETYEQYF. The CDR3 coding sequence is TGCGCCAGCAGCCCGCCCCCTACCGGGACAGAGACTTACGAGCAGTACTTC.

This sequence joins TRBV5-1 and TRBJ1-5; 12 nucleotides line up with TRBD1. CDR3 length: 16 amino acids. The J segment lost 4 bases and the V segment lost 5 bases, leaving 7 bases of the junction unmatched. Per germline, CDR1 SGHRS and CDR2 YFSETQ. Written as DNA, the CDR3 is TGCGCCAGCAGTCCATCGGGACAGGGGGCGAATCAGCCCCAGCATTTT. It is translated as CASSPSGQGANQPQHF.